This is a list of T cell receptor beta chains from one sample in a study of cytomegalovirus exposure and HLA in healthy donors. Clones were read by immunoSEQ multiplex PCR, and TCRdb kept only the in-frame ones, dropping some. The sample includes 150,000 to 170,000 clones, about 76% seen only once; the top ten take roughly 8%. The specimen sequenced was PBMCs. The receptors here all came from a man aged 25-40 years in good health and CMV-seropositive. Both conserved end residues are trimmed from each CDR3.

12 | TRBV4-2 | ASSPPQGSEGYT
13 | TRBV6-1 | ASSVGTLSTDTQY
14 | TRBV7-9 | ASNQGNLAPHSPLH
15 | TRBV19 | ASSIGSAGYSNQPQH
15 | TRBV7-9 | ASSSQSSGETTDTQY
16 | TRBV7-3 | ASSSQVLGTGGETEAF
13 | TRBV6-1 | ASSSDRDSTDTQY
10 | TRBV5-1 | ASSGSGEEKY
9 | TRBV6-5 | ASSEADTQY
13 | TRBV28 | ASSLSGRGNTEAF
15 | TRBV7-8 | ASSLGGGYVRSYEQY
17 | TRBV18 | ASSIRSSQGSSGANVLT
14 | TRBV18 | ASSERQGADGNTIY
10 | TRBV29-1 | SVVQGGNTIY
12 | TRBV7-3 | ASSFLGGFNTQY
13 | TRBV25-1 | ASSEYLQAGRPEL
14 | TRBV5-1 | ASSLHQGTGTDTQY
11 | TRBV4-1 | ASSLSGQETQY
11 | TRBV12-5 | ASGWTGGNEQF